This TCR beta chain originates from a study of monozygotic twins with inflammatory bowel disease. Germline CDR1 is SGHRS and CDR2 is YFSETQ. The CDR3 is 13 residues long. cDNA encoding TCRalpha and TCRbeta underwent two nested PCRs of roughly 15 and 9 cycles, each of which was followed by bead purification. TCRdb re-called the 5' RACE reads and catalogs CDR3 proteins one per entry, DNA excluded. Its table lists approximately 390,000 distinct CDR3 sequences. Whole-study results and caveats: Extra variability in the repertoires of patients may have come from differing immunosuppressive treatments.

Collection yielded roughly 2.3 ml of blood per donor. In regard to this clonotype: As yet, its antigen is unknown.

The source material was blood. The rearrangement links TRBV5-1 to TRBJ2-2; TCRdb proposes TRBD1, but this gene call is untestable without DNA. This TCR came from a human donor with ulcerative colitis or Crohn's disease, or a healthy co-twin of an affected twin (not recorded which). CDR3 residues: CASSSGQSGELFF. Variable domain in full (rest from reference TRBV5-1 and TRBJ2-2): KAGVTQTPRYLIKTRGQQVTLSCSPISGHRSVSWYQQTPGQGLQFLFEYFSETQRNKGNFPGRFSGRQFSNSRSEMNVSTLELGDSALYLCASSSGQSGELFFGEGSRLTVL.